This T cell receptor beta chain was obtained from a study of blood T cell repertoires in COVID-19. For the study at large: Sample material is recorded as cDNA or gDNA derived from T cells, B-cell-depleted T cells, or PBMCs.

Sequencing was performed with immunoSEQ multiplex PCR; in TCRdb, only in-frame clones are kept and a portion is missing. This sample has 220,000 or so clones, with around 90% found just once. The participants were between about 18 and 95 years old and came from some 23 US areas. J lost 6 bases, V lost 3 bases, and 5 bases had no gene match. CDR3 length: 15 residues. Germline V CDR1 and CDR2: SGHNT, YYREEE (reference sequence). The receptor's source is a man younger than 40 who had been exposed to COVID-19. Material: PBMCs or T cells enriched from blood (not recorded which). This chain uses TRBV5-4 with TRBJ1-6; 8 bases align to TRBD1. The CDR3 spells CASSSTGQVNSPLHF. The CDR3 DNA is TGTGCCAGCAGCTCGACGGGACAGGTTAATTCACCCCTCCACTTT.